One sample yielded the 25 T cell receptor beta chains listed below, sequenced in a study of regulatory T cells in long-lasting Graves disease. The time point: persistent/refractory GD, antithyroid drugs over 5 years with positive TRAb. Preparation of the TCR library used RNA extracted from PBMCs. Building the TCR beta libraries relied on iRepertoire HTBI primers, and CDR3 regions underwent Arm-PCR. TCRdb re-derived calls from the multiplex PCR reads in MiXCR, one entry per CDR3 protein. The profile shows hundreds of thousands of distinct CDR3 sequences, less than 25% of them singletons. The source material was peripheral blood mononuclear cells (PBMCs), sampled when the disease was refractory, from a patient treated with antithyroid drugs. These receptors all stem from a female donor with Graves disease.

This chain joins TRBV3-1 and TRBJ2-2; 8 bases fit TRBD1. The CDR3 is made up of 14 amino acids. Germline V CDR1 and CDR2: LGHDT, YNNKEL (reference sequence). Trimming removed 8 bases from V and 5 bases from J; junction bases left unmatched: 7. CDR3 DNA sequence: TGTGCCAGCGGACAGGGATGGGGGACCGGGGAGCTGTTTTTT. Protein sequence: CASGQGWGTGELFF.

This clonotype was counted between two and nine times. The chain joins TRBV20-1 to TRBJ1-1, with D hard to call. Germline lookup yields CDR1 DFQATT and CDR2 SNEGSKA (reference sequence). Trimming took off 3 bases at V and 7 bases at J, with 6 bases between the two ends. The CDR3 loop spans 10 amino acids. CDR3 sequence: CSARWLEAFF. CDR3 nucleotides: TGCAGTGCTAGGTGGCTTGAAGCTTTCTTT.

Written as DNA, the CDR3 is TGTGCCAGCAGCTTAGGGGGGACAGGCTCCAATCAGCCCCAGCATTTT. Translated: CASSLGGTGSNQPQHF. The chain employs TRBV7-9 and TRBJ1-5; 8 bases fit TRBD1. The length of the CDR3 is 16 residues. J lost 3 bases, V lost 1 base, and 5 bases had no gene match. CDR1 is SEHNR, CDR2 FQNEAQ, per germline (reference sequence).

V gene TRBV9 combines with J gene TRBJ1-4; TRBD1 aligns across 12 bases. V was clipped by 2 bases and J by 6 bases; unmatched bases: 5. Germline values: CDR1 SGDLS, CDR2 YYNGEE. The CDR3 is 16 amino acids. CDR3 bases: TGTGCCAGCAGCGTCGGGACAGGGGGCCGGGATGAAAAACTGTTTTTT. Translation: CASSVGTGGRDEKLFF.

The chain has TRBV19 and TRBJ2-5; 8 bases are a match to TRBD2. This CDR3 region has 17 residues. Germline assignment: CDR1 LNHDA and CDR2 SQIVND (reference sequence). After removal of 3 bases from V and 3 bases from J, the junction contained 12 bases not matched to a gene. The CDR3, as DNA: TGTGCCAGTAGTATTAGGTTACTAGCGGAAAGCAAAGAGACCCAGTACTTC. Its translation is CASSIRLLAESKETQYF.

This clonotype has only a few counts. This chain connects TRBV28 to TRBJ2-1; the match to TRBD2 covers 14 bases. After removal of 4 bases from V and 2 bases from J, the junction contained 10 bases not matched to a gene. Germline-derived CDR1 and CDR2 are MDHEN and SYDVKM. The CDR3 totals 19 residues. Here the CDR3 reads CASSSGLAGAYGAYNEQFF. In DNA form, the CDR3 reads TGTGCCAGCAGTTCGGGACTAGCGGGAGCTTATGGGGCCTACAATGAGCAGTTCTTC.

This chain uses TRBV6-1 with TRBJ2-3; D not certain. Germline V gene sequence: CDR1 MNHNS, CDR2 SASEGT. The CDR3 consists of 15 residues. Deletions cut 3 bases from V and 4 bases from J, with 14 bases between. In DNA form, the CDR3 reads TGTGCCAGCAGTGATTTGGTGGGTAGGGCAGATACGCAGTATTTT. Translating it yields CASSDLVGRADTQYF.

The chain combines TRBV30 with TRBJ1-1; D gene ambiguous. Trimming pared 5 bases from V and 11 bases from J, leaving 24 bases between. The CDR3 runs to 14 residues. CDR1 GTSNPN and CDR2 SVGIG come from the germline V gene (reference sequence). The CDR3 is CAWAPGWTSRVAFF. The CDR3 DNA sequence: TGTGCCTGGGCGCCCGGGTGGACCTCGAGGGTGGCTTTCTTT.

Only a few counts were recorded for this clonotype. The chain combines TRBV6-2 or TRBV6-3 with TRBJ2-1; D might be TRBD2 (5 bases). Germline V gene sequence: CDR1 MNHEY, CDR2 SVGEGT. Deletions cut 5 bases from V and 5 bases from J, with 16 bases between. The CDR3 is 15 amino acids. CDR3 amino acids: CASSRDYPPHNEQFF. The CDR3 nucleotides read TGTGCCAGCAGTCGCGACTACCCTCCACACAATGAGCAGTTCTTC.

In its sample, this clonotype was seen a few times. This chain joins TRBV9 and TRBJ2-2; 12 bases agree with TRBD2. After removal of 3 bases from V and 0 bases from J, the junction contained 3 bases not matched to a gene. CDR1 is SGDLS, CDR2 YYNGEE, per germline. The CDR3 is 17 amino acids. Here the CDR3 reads CASSAGLAGANTGELFF. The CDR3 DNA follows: TGTGCCAGCAGCGCGGGACTAGCGGGTGCGAACACCGGGGAGCTGTTTTTT.

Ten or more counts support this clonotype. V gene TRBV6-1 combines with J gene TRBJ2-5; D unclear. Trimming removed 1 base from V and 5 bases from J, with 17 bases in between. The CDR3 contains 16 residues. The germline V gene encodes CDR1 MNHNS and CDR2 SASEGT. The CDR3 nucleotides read TGTGCCAGCAGTGAAGACCGAGTCGGCGGCCAGGAGACCCAGTACTTC. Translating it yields CASSEDRVGGQETQYF.

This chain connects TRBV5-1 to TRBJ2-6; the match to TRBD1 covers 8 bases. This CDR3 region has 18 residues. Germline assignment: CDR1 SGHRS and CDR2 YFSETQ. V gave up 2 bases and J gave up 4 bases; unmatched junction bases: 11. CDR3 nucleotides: TGCGCCAGCAGCTTAATAACACCGACAGGGGCCGGGGCCAACGTCCTGACTTTC. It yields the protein CASSLITPTGAGANVLTF.

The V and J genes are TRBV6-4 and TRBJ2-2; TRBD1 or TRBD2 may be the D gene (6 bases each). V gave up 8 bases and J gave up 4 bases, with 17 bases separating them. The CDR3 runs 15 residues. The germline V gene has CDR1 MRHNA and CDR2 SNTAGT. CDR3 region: CASVGGPHRTGELFF. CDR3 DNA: TGTGCCAGCGTAGGGGGGCCCCACCGCACCGGGGAGCTGTTTTTT.

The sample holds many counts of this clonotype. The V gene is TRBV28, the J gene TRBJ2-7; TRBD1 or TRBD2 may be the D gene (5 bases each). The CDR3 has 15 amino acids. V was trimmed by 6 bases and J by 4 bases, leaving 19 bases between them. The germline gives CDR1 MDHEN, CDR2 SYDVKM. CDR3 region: CASSPPGRDAYEQYF. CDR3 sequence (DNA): TGTGCCAGCAGCCCTCCGGGCAGGGACGCGTACGAGCAGTACTTC.

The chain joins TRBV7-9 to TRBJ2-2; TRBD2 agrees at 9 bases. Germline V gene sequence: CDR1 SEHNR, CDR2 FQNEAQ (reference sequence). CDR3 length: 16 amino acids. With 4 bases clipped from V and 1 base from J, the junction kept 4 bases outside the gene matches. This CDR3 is CASSSTAGGNTGELFF. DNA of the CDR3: TGTGCCAGCAGCTCAACAGCGGGAGGGAACACCGGGGAGCTGTTTTTT.

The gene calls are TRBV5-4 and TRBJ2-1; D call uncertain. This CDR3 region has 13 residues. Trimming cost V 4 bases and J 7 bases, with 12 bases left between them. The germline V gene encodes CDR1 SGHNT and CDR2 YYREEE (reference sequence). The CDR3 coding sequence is TGTGCCAGCAGCGAGGATACAGTGAATGAGCAGTTCTTC. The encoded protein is CASSEDTVNEQFF.

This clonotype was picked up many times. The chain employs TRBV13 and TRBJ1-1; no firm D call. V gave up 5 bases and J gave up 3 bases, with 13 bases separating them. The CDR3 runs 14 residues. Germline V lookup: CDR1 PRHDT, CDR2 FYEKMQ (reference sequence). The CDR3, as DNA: TGTGCCAGCAGCCCGGAGAAAGCGGACACTGAAGCTTTCTTT. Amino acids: CASSPEKADTEAFF.

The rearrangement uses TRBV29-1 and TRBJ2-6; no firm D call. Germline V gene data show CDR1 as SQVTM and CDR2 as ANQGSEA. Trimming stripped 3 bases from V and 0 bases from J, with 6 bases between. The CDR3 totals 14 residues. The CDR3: CSVEGLSGANVLTF. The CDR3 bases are TGCAGCGTTGAGGGTCTCTCTGGGGCCAACGTCCTGACTTTC.

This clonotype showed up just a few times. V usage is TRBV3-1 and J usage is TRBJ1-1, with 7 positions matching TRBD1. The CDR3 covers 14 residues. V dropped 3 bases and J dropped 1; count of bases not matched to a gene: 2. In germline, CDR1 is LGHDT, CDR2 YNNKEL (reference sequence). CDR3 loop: CASSQRGQNTEAFF. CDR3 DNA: TGTGCCAGCAGCCAGAGGGGGCAGAACACTGAAGCTTTCTTT.

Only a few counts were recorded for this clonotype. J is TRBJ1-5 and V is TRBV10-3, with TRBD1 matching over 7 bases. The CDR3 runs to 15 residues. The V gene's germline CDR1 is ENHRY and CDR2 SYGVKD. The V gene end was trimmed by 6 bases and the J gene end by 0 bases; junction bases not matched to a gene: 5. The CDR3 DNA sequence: TGTGCCATCAGGATAGGGACAGATAGCAATCAGCCCCAGCATTTT. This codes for CAIRIGTDSNQPQHF.

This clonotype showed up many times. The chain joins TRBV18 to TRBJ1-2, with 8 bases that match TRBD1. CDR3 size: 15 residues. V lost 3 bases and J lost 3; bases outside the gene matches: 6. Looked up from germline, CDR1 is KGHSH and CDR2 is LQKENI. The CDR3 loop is CASSPDRAEYYGYTF. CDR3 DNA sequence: TGTGCCAGCTCACCGGACAGGGCAGAATACTATGGCTACACCTTC.

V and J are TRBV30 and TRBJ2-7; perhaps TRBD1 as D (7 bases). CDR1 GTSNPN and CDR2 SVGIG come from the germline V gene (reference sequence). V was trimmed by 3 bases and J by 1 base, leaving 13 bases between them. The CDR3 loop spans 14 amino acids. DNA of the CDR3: TGTGCCTGGAGCGGCTCAGGGGGGTCCTACGAGCAGTACTTC. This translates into CAWSGSGGSYEQYF.

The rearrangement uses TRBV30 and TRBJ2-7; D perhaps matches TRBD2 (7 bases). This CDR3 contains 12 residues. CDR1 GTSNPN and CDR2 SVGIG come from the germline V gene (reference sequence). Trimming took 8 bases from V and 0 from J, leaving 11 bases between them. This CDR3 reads CAGGGDSYEQYF. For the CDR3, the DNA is TGTGCCGGGGGGGGCGACTCCTACGAGCAGTACTTC.

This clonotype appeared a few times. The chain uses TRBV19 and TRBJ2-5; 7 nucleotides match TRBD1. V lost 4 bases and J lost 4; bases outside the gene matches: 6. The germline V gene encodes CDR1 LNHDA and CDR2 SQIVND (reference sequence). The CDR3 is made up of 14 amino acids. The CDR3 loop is CASSTRQGRETQYF. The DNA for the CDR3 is TGTGCCAGTAGTACCCGACAGGGTCGAGAGACCCAGTACTTC.

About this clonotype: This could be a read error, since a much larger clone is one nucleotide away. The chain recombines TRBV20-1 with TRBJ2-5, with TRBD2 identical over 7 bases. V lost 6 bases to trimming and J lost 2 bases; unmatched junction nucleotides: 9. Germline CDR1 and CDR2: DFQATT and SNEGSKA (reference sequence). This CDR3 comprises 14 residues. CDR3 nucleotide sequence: TGCAGTGCAGCGCCGGGACTACCACAAGAGACCCAGTACTTC. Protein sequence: CSAAPGLPQETQYF.